This T cell receptor beta chain originates from a study of blood T cell repertoires in COVID-19. As for the study in general: Nucleic acid was either cDNA or gDNA, and it came from T cells, B-cell-depleted T cells, or PBMCs.

In the authors' methods: How many nucleated cells were present was estimated from reference gene primer amplification. Method: immunoSEQ multiplex PCR; TCRdb's copy keeps in-frame clones and lacks some. That table furnishes V, J and clone size, whereas the DNA furnished D and trimming. Of about 160,000 clones listed, approximately 84% were seen once; the top ten hold about 20%. The CDR3 contains 14 residues. V was trimmed by 0 bases and J by 13 bases, leaving 13 bases between them. Germline CDR1 and CDR2: LGHNA and YSLEER. The chain joins TRBV4-3 to TRBJ1-6; D remains ambiguous. Material for sequencing was peripheral blood. This TCR was recovered from a woman older than 75 with acute or convalescent COVID-19. Here the CDR3 DNA reads TGCGCCAGCAGCCAAGATTGGGCCCAACGGCCCCTCCACTTT. It yields the protein CASSQDWAQRPLHF.